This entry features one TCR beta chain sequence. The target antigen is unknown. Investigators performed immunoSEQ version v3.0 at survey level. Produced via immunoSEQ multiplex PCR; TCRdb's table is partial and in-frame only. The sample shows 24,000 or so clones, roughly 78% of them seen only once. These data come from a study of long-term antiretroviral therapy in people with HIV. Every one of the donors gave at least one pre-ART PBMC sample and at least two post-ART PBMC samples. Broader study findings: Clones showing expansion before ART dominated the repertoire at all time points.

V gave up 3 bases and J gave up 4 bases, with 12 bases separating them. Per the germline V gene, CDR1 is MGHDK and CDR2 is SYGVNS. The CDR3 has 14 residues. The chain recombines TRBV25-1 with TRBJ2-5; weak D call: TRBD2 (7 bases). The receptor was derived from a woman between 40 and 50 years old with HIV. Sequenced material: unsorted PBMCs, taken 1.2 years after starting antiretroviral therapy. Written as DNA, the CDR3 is TGTGCCAGCAGTGACCGCGGGGGCTTAGAGACCCAGTACTTC. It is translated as CASSDRGGLETQYF.